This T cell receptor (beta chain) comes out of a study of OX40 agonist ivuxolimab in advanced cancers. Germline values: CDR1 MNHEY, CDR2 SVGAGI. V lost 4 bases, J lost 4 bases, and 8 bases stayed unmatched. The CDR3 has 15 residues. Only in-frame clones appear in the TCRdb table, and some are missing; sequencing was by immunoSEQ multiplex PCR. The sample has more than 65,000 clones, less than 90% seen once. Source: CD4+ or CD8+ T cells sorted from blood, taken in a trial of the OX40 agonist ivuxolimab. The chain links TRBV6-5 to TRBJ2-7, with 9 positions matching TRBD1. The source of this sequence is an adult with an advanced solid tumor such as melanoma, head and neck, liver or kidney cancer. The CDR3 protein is CASSSWTGDGYEQYF. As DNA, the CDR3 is TGTGCCAGCAGTTCCTGGACAGGGGACGGGTACGAGCAGTACTTC.